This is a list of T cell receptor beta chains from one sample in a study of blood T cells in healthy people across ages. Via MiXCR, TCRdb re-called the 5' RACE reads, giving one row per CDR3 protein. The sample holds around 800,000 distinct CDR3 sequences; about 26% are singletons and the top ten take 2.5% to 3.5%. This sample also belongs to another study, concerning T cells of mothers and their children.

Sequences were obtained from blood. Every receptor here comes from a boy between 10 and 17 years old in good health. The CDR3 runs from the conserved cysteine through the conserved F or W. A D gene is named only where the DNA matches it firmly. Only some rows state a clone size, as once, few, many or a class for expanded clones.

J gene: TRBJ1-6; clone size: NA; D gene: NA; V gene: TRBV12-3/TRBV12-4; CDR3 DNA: TGTGCCAGCAGGACAGGTTCCAATTCACCCCTCCACTTT; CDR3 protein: CASRTGSNSPLHF
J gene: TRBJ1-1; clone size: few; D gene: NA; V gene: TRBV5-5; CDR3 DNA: TGTGCCAGCAGCCCCCACACTGAAGCTTTCTTT; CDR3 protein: CASSPHTEAFF
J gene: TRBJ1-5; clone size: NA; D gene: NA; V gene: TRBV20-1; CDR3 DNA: TGCAGTGCCCGGGGAGCGGGGTCCCATCAGCCCCAGCATTTT; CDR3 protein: CSARGAGSHQPQHF
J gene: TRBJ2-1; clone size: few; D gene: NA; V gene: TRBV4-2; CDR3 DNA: TGTGCCAGCAGCCAAGCGTCAACCTCGGCGAGCCCCTACAATGAGCAGTTCTTC; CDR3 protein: CASSQASTSASPYNEQFF
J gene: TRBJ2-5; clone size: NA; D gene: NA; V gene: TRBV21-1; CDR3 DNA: TGTGCCAGCAGCAATAGGGGGCGGGAGACCCAGTACTTC; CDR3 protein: CASSNRGRETQYF
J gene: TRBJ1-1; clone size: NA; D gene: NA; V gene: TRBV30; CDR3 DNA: TGTGCCTGGAGTCCAATCCCTGACACTGAAGCTTTCTTT; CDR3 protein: CAWSPIPDTEAFF
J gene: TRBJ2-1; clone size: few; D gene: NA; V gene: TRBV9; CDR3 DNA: TGTGCCAGCAGCGTAGTTAAGAGGGCCCCGTACAATGAGCAGTTCTTC; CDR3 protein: CASSVVKRAPYNEQFF
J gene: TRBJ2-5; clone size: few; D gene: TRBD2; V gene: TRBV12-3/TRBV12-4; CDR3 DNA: TGTGCCAGCAGCCCCTTTAGCGGGGGGGCCCGGGAGACCCAGTACTTC; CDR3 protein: CASSPFSGGARETQYF
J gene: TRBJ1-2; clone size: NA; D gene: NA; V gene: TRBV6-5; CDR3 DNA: TGTGCCAGCAGTTACTCGACAGGACTCAACTATGGCTACACCTTC; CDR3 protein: CASSYSTGLNYGYTF
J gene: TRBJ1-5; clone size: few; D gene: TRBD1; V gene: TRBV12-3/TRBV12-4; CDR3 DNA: TGTGCCAGCAGTTTGGGACAGACTAGCAATCAGCCCCAGCATTTT; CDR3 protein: CASSLGQTSNQPQHF
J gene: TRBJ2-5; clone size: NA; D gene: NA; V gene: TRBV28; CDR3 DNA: TGTGCCAGCAGTAAACTACAGGGTATGGAGACCCAGTACTTC; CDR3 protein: CASSKLQGMETQYF
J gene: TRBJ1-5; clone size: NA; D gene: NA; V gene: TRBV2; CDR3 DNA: TGTGCCAGCAGGTCCGACAGTAATAGCAATCAGCCCCAGCATTTT; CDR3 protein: CASRSDSNSNQPQHF
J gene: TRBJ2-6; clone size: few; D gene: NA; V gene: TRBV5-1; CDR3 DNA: TGCGCCAGCAGCTTGGGGAAGGGTAATGGAGGGGCCAACGTCCTGACTTTC; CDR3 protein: CASSLGKGNGGANVLTF
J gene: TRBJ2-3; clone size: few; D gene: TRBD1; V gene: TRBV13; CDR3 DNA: TGTGCCAGCAGCCTCTGGACAGGGGGCAAAGATACGCAGTATTTT; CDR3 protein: CASSLWTGGKDTQYF
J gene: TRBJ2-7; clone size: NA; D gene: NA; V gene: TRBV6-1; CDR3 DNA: TGTGCCAGCAGTGATGGGAAAAAAATCTACGAGCAGTACTTC; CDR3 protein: CASSDGKKIYEQYF
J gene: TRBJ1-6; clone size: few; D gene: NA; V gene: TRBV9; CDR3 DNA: TGTGCCAGCAGCGTACGGGAGGGGAGGTATAATTCACCCCTCCACTTT; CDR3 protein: CASSVREGRYNSPLHF
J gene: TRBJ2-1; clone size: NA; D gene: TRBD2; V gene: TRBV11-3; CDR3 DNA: TGTGCCAGCAGCGCAAGGACTAGCGGGTGGAACAATGAGCAGTTCTTC; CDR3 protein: CASSARTSGWNNEQFF
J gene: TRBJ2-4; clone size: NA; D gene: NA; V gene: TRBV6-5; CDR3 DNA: TGTGCCAGCAGCAACCGACAGCTAGCCAAAAACATTCAGTACTTC; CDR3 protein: CASSNRQLAKNIQYF